Here is one T cell receptor beta chain with its context. The CDR3 is made up of 14 amino acids. V lost 1 base, J lost 10 bases, and 11 bases lay in between. The germline CDR1 and CDR2 sequences are SGHTA and FQGNSA. The study recruited people aged roughly 18 to 95 years across about 25 US areas. Participants reported their clinical history, and cohort assignment relied on those reports. Exposed enrollees had met someone with a PCR-confirmed or clinician-diagnosed COVID-19 case at some point within the 2 weeks before study entry. These data come from a study of blood T cell repertoires in COVID-19. Using immunoSEQ multiplex PCR, the repertoire was profiled, and TCRdb retains in-frame clones only, with some absent. The data contain roughly 150,000 clones, over 70% of them singletons.

The chain links TRBV7-2 to TRBJ1-6; D call uncertain. The sequencing sample was made of PBMCs or T cells enriched from blood (not recorded which). The receptor's source is a man between 65 and 85 years old who had been exposed to COVID-19. This CDR3 reads CASSLVEGPSPLHF. DNA of the CDR3: TGTGCCAGCAGCTTAGTCGAGGGCCCCTCACCCCTCCACTTT.